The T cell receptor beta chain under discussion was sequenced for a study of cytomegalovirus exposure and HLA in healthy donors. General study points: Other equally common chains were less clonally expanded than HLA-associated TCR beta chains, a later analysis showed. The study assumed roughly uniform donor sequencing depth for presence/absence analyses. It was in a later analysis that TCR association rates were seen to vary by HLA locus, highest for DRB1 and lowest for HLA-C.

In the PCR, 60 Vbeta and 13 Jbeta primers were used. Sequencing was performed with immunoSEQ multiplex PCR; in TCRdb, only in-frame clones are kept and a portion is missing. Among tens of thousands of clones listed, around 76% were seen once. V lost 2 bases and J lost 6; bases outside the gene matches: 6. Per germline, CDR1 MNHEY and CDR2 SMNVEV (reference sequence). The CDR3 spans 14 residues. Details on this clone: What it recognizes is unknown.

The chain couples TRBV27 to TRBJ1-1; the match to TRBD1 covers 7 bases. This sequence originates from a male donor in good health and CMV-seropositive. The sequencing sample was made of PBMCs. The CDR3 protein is CASSLKTGSAEAFF. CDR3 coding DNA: TGTGCCAGCAGTTTAAAGACAGGGTCGGCTGAAGCTTTCTTT.